The T cell receptor (beta chain) under discussion was sequenced for a study of cytomegalovirus exposure and HLA in healthy donors. Details on this clone: The antigen is not known.

General observations from the study: In an earlier analysis, productive rearrangement rates for most beta V segments clustered near 87% or 30%. It was shown in a later analysis that HLA-associated TCR beta chains were more clonally expanded than other, equally common chains. In a later analysis, TCR beta V- and J-gene trimming showed a link to a missense DCLRE1C variant. Whilst most TCR sequences proved rare, a subset of public TCRs occurred across many donors.

The PCR used 60 Vbeta and 13 Jbeta primers. Profiling relied on immunoSEQ multiplex PCR, and the TCRdb table lists in-frame clones only, not all of them. This table holds some 110,000 clones, roughly 80% found once. V lost 3 bases to trimming and J lost 14 bases, with 19 bases between them. Germline V lookup: CDR1 MNHEY, CDR2 SMNVEV (reference sequence). CDR3 length: 13 residues. The chain is built from TRBV27 and TRBJ1-2; D gene ambiguous. The source of this sequence is a man in his thirties or forties in good health and CMV-seronegative. The specimen sequenced was PBMCs. CDR3 bases: TGTGCCAGCAGTTTGGGCCGGAGGGCAGGCTGGACCTTC. Residues: CASSLGRRAGWTF.